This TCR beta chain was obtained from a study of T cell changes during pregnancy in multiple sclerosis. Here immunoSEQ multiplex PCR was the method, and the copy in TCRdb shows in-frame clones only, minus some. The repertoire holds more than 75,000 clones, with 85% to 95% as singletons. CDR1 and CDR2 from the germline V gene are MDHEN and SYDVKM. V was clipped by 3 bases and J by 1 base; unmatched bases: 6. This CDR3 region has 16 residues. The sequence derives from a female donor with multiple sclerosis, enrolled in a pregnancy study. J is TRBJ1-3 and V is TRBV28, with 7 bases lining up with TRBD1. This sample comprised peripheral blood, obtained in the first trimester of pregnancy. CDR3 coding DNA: TGTGCCAGCAGTTTCACAGGGGAATTATCTGGAAACACCATATATTTT. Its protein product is CASSFTGELSGNTIYF. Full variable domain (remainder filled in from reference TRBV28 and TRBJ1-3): DVKVTQSSRYLVKRTGEKVFLECVQDMDHENMFWYRQDPGLGLRLIYFSYDVKMKEKGDIPEGYSVSREKKERFSLILESASTNQTSMYLCASSFTGELSGNTIYFGEGSWLTVV.